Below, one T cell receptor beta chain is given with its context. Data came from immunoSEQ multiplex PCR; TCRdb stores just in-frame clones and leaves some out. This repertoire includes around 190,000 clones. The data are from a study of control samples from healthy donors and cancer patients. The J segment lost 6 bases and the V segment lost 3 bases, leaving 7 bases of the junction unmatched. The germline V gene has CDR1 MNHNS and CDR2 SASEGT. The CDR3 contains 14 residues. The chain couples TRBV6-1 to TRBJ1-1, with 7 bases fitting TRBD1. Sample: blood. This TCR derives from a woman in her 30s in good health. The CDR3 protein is CASSDRGKIPEAFF. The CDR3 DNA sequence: TGTGCCAGCAGTGACAGGGGGAAAATTCCTGAAGCTTTCTTT.